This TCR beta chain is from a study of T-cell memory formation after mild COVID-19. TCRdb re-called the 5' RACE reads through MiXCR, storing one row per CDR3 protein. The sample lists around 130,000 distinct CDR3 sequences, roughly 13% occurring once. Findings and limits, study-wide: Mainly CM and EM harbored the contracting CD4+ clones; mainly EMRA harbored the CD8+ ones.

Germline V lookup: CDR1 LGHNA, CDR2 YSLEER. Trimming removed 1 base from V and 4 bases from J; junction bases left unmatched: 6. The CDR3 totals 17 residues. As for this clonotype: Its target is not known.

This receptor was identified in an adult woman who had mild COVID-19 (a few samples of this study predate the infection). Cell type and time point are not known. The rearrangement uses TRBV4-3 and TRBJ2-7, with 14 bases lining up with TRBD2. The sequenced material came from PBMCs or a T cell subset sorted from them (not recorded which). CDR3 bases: TGCGCCAGCAGCCAAGGAGGACTAGCGGGAGGAATATACGAGCAGTACTTC. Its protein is CASSQGGLAGGIYEQYF.